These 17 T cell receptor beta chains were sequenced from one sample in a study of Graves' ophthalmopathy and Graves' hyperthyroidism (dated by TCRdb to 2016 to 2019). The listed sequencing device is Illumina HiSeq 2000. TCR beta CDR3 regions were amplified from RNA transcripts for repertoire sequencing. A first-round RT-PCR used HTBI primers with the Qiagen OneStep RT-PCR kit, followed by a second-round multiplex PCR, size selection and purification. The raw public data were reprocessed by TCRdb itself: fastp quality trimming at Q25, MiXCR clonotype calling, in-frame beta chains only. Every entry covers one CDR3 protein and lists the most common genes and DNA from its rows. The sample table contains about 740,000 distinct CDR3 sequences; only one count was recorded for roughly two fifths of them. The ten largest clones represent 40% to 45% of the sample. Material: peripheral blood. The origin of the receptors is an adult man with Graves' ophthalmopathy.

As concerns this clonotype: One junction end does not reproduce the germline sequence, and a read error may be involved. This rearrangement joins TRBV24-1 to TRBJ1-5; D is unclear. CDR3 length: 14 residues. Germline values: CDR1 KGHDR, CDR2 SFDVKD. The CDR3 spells CASSEGSSNQPQHF. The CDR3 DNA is TGTGCCAGCAGTGAGGGTAGTAGCAATCAGCCCCAGCATTTT.

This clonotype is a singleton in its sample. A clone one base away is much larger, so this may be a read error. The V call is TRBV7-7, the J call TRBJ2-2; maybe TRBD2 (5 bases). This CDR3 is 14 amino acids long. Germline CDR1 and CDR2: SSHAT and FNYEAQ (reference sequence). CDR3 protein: CASEAGRYTGELFF. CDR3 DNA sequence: TGTGCTAGCGAGGCCGGACGGTACACCGGGGAGCTGTTTTTT.

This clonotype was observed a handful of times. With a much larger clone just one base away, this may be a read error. For the CDR3, the DNA is TGTGCCAGCGGCCCCGGACAGTCGAACACTGAAGCTTTCTTT. Translated, it gives CASGPGQSNTEAFF. This chain links TRBV12-3 or TRBV12-4 with TRBJ1-1; TRBD1 is a possible D gene (6 bases). V was shortened by 8 bases and J by 1 base, with 14 bases between the two germline ends. CDR3 length equals 14 residues.

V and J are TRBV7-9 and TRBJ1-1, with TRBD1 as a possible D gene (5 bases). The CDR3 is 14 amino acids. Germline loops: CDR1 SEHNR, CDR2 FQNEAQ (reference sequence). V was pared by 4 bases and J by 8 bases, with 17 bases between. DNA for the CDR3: TGTGCCAGCAGCTCGGGGACCACAAACGACGAAGCTTTCTTT. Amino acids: CASSSGTTNDEAFF.

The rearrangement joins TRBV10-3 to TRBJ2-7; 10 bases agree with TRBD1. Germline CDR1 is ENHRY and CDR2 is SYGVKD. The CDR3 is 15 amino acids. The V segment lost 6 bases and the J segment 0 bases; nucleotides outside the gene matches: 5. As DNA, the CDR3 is TGTGCCATCAGCCCCGGACAGGGGGGCTCCTACGAGCAGTACTTC. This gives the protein CAISPGQGGSYEQYF.

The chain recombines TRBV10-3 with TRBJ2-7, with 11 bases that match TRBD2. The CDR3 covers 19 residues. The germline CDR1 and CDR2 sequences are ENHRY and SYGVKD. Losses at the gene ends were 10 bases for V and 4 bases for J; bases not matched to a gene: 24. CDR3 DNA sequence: TGTGCCACTTTGGGTCTGACTAGCGGGGACCCGCCGGATATGTACGAGCAGTACTTC. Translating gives CATLGLTSGDPPDMYEQYF.

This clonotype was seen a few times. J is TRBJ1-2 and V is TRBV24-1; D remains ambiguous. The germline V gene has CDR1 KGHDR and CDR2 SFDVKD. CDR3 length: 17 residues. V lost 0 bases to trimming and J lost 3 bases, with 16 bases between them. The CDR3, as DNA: TGTGCCACCAGTGATTTGATTTTCGGGGATGAACACTATGGCTACACCTTC. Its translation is CATSDLIFGDEHYGYTF.

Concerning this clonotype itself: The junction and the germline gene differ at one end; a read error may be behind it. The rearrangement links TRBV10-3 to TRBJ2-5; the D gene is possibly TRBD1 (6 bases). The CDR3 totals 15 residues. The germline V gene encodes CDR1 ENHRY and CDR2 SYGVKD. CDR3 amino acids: CASSNGGARGKTQYF. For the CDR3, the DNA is TGTGCCAGCAGTAATGGGGGAGCTAGGGGGAAGACCCAGTACTTC.

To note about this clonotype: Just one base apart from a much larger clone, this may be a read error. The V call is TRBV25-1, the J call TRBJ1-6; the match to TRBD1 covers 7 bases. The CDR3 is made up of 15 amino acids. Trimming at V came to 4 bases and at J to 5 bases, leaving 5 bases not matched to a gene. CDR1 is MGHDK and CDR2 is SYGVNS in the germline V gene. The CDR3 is CASSGTTGDNSPLHF. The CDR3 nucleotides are TGTGCCAGCAGTGGCACAACAGGGGATAATTCACCCCTCCACTTT.

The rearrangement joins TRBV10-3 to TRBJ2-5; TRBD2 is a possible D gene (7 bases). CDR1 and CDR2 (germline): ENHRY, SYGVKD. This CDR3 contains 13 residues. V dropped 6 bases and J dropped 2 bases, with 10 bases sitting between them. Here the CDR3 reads CAIRGGQQETQYF. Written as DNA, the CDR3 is TGTGCCATCAGGGGGGGGCAGCAAGAGACCCAGTACTTC.

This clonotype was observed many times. CDR3 in amino acids: CGRLGGSNYGYTF. CDR3 sequence (DNA): TGCGGACGCCTGGGGGGAAGTAACTATGGCTACACCTTC. The V gene is TRBV10-1, the J gene TRBJ1-2, with D maybe TRBD1 (5 bases). CDR1 and CDR2 from the germline V gene are WNHNN and SYGVQD (reference sequence). This CDR3 is 13 amino acids long.

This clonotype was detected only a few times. The DNA for the CDR3 is TGTGCCAGCAGCGCTTATCCCGGGACTAGCGGGGAACTCTCCTACGAGCAGTACTTC. It encodes CASSAYPGTSGELSYEQYF. V and J are TRBV2 and TRBJ2-7; the match to TRBD2 covers 13 bases. V was pared by 6 bases and J by 0 bases, with 14 bases of the junction left unmatched. The CDR3 spans 19 residues. The germline V gene has CDR1 SNHLY and CDR2 FYNNEI.

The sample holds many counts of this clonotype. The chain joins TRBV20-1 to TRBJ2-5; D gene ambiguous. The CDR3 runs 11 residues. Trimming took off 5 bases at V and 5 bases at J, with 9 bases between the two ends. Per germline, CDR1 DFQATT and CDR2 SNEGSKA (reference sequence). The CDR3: CSAEARETQYF. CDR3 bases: TGCAGTGCTGAGGCACGGGAGACCCAGTACTTC.

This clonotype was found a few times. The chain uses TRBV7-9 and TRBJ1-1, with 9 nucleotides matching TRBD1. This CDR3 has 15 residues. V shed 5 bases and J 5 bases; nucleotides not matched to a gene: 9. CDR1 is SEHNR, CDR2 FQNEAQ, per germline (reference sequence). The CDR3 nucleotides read TGTGCCAGCAGCCAGATCGGACAGGGGAGAACTGAAGCTTTCTTT. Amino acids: CASSQIGQGRTEAFF.

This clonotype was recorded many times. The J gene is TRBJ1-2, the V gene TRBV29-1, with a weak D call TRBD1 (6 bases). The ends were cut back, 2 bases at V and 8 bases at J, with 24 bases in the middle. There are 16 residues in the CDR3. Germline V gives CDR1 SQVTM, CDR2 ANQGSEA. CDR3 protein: CSVEIPRPGALRGYTF. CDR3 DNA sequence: TGCAGCGTTGAAATACCAAGGCCAGGGGCCCTTCGGGGCTACACCTTC.

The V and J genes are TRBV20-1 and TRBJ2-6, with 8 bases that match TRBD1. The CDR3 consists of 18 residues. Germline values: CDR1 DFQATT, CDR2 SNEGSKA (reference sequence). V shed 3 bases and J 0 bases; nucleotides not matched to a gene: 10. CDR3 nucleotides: TGCAGTGCTAGGGCCGACAGGGGTTCGCCCTCTGGGGCCAACGTCCTGACTTTC. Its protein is CSARADRGSPSGANVLTF.

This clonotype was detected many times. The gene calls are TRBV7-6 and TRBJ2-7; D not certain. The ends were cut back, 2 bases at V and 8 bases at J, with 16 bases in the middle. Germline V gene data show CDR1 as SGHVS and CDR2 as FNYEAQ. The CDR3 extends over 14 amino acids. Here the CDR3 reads CASSLSVADDQQYF. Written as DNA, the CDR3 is TGTGCCAGCAGCTTAAGCGTGGCGGACGACCAGCAGTACTTC. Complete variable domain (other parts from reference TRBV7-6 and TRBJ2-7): GAGVSQSPRYKVTKRGQDVALRCDPISGHVSLYWYRQALGQGPEFLTYFNYEAQQDKSGLPNDRFSAERPEGSISTLTIQRTEQRDSAMYRCASSLSVADDQQYFGPGTRLTVT.